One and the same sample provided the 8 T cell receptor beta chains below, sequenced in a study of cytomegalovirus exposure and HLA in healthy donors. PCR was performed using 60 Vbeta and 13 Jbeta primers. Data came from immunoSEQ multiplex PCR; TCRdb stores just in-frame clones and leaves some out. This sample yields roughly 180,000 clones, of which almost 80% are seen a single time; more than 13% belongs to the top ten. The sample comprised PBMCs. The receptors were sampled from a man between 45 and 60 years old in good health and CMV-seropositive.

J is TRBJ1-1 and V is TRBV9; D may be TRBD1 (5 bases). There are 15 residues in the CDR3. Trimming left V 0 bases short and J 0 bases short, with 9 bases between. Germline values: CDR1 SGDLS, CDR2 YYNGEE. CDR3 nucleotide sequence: TGTGCCAGCAGCGTAGGGTCAGGGATGAACACTGAAGCTTTCTTT. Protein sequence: CASSVGSGMNTEAFF.

The CDR3 sequence is CASSFLAARPQDEQFF. CDR3 bases: TGTGCCAGCAGTTTCCTAGCGGCCCGCCCCCAGGATGAGCAGTTCTTC. V usage is TRBV6-6 and J usage is TRBJ2-1; TRBD2 agrees at 7 bases. The CDR3 covers 16 residues. The germline V gene encodes CDR1 MNHNY and CDR2 SVGAGI (reference sequence). The V gene end was trimmed by 4 bases and the J gene end by 8 bases; junction bases not matched to a gene: 14.

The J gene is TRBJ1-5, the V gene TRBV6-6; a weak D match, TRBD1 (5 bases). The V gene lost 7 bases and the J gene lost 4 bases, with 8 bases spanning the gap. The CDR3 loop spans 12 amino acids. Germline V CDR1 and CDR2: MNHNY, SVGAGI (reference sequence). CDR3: CASTQGNQPQHF. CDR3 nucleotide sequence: TGTGCCAGCACCCAGGGAAATCAGCCCCAGCATTTT.

The CDR3 region is CASTPTSGDTYEQYV. As DNA, the CDR3 is TGTGCCAGCACCCCGACTAGCGGGGATACCTACGAGCAGTACGTC. The J gene is TRBJ2-7, the V gene TRBV7-8; 11 bases match TRBD2. The CDR3 sequence is 15 residues long. Germline lookup yields CDR1 SGHVS and CDR2 FQNEAQ. The ends lost 7 bases at V and 2 bases at J; junction bases unmatched: 7.

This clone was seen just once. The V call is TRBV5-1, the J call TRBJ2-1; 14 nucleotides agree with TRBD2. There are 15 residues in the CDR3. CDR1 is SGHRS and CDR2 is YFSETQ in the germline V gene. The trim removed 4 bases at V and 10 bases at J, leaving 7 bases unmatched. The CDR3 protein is CASSQGTSGGSEQFF. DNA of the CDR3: TGCGCCAGCAGCCAAGGGACTAGCGGGGGTTCGGAGCAGTTCTTC.

The CDR3 region has the DNA TGTGCCAGCAGCTTGACGCCAGGGGGAGAGACCCAGTACTTC. This codes for CASSLTPGGETQYF. The V gene is TRBV5-5, the J gene TRBJ2-5; 7 bases are shared with TRBD1. There are 14 residues in the CDR3. After removal of 1 base from V and 4 bases from J, the junction contained 4 bases not matched to a gene. In germline, CDR1 is SGHKS, CDR2 YYEKEE (reference sequence).

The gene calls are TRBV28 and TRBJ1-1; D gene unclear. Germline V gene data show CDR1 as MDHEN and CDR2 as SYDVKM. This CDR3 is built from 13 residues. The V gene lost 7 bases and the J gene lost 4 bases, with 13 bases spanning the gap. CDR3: CASTGPRGTEAFF. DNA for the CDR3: TGTGCCAGCACGGGTCCCCGAGGCACTGAAGCTTTCTTT.

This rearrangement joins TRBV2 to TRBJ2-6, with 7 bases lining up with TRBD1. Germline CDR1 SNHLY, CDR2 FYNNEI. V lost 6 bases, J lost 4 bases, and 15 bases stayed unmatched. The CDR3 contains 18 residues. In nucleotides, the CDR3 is TGTGCCAGCAGCCTACGGACAGGAGGAGGATCGGGGGCCAACGTCCTGACTTTC. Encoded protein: CASSLRTGGGSGANVLTF.